The present T cell receptor (beta chain) was sequenced within a study of T cell repertoires in MIS-A myocarditis. The method was immunoSEQ multiplex PCR; TCRdb's version includes in-frame clones alone and lacks a portion of them. This table has roughly 14,000 clones, 70% to 75% appearing once. Per the germline V gene, CDR1 is SGHVS and CDR2 is FQNEAQ. Trimming cost V 7 bases and J 5 bases; bases outside gene matches: 14. The CDR3 loop spans 16 amino acids. The chain carries TRBV7-8 and TRBJ2-7; 10 bases match TRBD2. Sequenced material: left ventricle heart tissue obtained at autopsy. The receptor was isolated from a man aged 18 to 35 with fulminant myocarditis from multisystem inflammatory syndrome in adults (MIS-A) after COVID-19. CDR3 loop: CASTQTSGLGRNEQYF. The CDR3 nucleotides are TGTGCCAGCACCCAGACTAGCGGGTTAGGGAGGAACGAGCAGTACTTC.